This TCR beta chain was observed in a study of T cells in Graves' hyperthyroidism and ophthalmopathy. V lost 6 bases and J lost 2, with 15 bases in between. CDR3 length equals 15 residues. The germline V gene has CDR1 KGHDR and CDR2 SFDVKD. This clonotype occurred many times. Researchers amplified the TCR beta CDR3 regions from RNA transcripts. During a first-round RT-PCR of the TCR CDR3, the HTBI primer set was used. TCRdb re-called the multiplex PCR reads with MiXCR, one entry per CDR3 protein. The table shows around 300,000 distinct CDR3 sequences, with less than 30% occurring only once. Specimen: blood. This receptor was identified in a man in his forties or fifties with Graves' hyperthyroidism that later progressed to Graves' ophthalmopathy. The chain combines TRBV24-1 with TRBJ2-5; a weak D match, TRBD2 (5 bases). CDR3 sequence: CATSRAVSGQETQYF. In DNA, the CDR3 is TGTGCCACCAGTCGGGCGGTTTCGGGACAAGAGACCCAGTACTTC.